This TCR beta chain was found in a study of human T cells and chemical hapten exposure. Time point meaning: patch test 3, about 24 weeks after DPC sensitization. This sample's treatment: therapeutic diphenylcyclopropenone sensitization with weekly scalp DPC. Source study methods: There were a median of approximately 96,000 TCRs per sample, with a range from about 20,000 to 700,000. TCRdb independently ran MiXCR on the RACE reads; one entry per CDR3 protein. The V and J calls shown here were made by TCRdb, not taken from the authors' results. The table records about 120,000 distinct CDR3 sequences, 11% of them present only once. This clonotype occurred a few times. The CDR3 extends over 14 amino acids. V gave up 7 bases and J gave up 6 bases; unmatched junction bases: 9. Germline V lookup: CDR1 LGHDT, CDR2 YNNKEL (reference sequence).

The receptor was derived from a woman aged 50 to 60 with alopecia areata. Some clones in this sample may be carry-over from other donors' samples. The rearrangement joins TRBV3-1 to TRBJ2-7; 10 bases are a match to TRBD2. Material: whole blood, obtained in connection with sensitization to the hapten diphenylcyclopropenone (DPC). The CDR3 DNA is TGTGCCAGCACCCTTAGCGGGAGGCCCCTCGAGCAGTACTTC. Its translation is CASTLSGRPLEQYF.